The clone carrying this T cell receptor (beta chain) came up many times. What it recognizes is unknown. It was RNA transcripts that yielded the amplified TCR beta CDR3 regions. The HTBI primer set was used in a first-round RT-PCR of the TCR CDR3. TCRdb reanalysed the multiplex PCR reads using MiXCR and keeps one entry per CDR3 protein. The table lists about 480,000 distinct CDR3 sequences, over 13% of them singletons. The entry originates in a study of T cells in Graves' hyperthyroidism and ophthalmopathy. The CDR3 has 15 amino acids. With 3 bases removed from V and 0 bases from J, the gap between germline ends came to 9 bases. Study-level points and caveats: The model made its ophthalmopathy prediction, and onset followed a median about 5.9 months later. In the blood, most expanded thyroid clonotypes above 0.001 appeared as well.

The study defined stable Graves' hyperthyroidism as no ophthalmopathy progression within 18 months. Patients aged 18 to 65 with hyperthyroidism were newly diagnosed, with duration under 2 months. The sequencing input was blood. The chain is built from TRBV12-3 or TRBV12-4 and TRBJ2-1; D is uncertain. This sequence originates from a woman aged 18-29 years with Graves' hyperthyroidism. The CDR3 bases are TGTGCCAGCAGTTTTTTATCTTTCTCCTACAATGAGCAGTTCTTC. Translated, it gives CASSFLSFSYNEQFF.